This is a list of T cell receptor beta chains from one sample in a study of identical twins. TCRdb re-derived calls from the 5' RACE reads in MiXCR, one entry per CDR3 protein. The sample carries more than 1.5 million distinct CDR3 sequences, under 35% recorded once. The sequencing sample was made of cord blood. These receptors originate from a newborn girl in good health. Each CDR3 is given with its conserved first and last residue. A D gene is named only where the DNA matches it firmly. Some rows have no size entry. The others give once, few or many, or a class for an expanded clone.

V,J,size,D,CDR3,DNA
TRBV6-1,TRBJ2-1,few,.,CASSEAPLAGNEQFF,TGTGCCAGCAGTGAAGCCCCACTAGCCGGCAATGAGCAGTTCTTC
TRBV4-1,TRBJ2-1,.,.,CASSQPGKSSYNEQFF,TGCGCCAGCAGCCAACCGGGGAAGAGCTCCTACAATGAGCAGTTCTTC
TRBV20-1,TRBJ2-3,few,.,CSAPTLLTSTDTQYF,TGCAGTGCCCCAACCCTACTGACTAGCACAGATACGCAGTATTTT
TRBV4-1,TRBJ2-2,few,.,CASSQDEGELFF,TGCGCCAGCAGCCAAGATGAAGGGGAGCTGTTTTTT
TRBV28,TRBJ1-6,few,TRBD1,CASRQGANSYNSPLHF,TGTGCCAGCAGACAGGGGGCAAACTCCTATAATTCACCCCTCCACTTT
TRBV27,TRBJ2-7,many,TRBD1,CASSWTGSYEQYF,TGTGCCAGCAGTTGGACAGGGTCCTACGAGCAGTACTTC
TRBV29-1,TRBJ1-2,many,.,CSVESSSYGYTF,TGCAGCGTTGAATCCAGCTCTTATGGCTACACCTTC
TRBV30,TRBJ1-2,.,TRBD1,CARKGRGLGYGYTF,TGTGCCCGGAAAGGGAGGGGGCTTGGCTATGGCTACACCTTC
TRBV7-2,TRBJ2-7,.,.,CASSLDGSGYSYNEQYF,TGTGCCAGCAGCTTAGATGGTAGCGGATACTCCTACAATGAGCAGTACTTC
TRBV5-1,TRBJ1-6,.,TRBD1,CASSLGQGISPLHF,TGCGCCAGCAGCTTGGGACAGGGAATTTCACCCCTCCACTTT
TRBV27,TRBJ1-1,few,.,CASSPRTALNTEAFF,TGTGCCAGCAGCCCCCGGACCGCTCTGAACACTGAAGCTTTCTTT
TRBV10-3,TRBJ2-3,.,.,CAISEATRQYF,TGTGCCATCAGTGAGGCAACGAGGCAGTATTTT
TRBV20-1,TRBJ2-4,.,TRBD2,CSARLAARDIQYF,TGCAGTGCTAGGCTAGCGGCCAGGGACATTCAGTACTTC
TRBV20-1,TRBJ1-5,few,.,CSVETGNRDQPQHF,TGCAGTGTTGAAACAGGGAATAGGGATCAGCCCCAGCATTTT
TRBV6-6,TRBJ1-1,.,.,CASTPRHTEAFF,TGTGCCAGCACCCCAAGGCACACTGAAGCTTTCTTT
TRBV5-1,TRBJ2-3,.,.,CASGPSSTDTQYF,TGCGCCAGCGGGCCCTCAAGCACAGATACGCAGTATTTT
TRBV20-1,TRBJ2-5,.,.,CSARSRWLLEETLYF,TGCAGTGCTAGATCGAGATGGCTATTAGAAGAGACCCTGTACTTC
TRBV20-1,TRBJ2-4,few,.,CSARDVAALAKNIQYF,TGCAGTGCTAGAGATGTGGCCGCTCTAGCCAAAAACATTCAGTACTTC
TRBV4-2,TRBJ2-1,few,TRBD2,CASSQEASGGSSSYNEQFF,TGTGCCAGCAGCCAAGAGGCTAGCGGGGGGAGTAGCTCCTACAATGAGCAGTTCTTC
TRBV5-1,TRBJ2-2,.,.,CASSLGTVSTGELFF,TGCGCCAGCAGCTTGGGGACAGTTTCCACCGGGGAGCTGTTTTTT
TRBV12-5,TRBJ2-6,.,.,CASGGAGGIGANVLTF,TGTGCTAGTGGGGGGGCTGGGGGCATTGGGGCCAACGTCCTGACTTTC
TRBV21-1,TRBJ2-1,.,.,CASSKIVAERKSSYNEQFF,TGTGCCAGCAGCAAAATCGTTGCGGAGCGTAAGAGCTCCTACAATGAGCAGTTCTTC
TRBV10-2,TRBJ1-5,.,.,CASSWSGSNQPQHF,TGCGCCAGCTCGTGGTCGGGGAGCAATCAGCCCCAGCATTTT
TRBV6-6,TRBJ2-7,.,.,CASSYSRAETYEQYF,TGTGCCAGCAGTTACTCTCGGGCGGAGACCTACGAGCAGTACTTC
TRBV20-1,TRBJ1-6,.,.,CSARNRLRLGSSYNSPLHF,TGCAGTGCTAGAAATCGGTTGAGGTTGGGGAGCTCCTATAATTCACCCCTCCACTTT
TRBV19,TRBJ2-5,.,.,CASSMGHQETQYF,TGTGCCAGTAGTATGGGACACCAAGAGACCCAGTACTTC
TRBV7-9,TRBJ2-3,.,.,CASSAGERFPSTDTQYF,TGTGCCAGCAGCGCAGGAGAGCGGTTCCCTAGCACAGATACGCAGTATTTT
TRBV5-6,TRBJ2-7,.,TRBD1,CASSPLPGTGLYEQYF,TGTGCCAGCAGCCCACTCCCCGGGACAGGTCTCTACGAGCAGTACTTC
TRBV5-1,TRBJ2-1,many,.,CASSLTGYEQFF,TGCGCCAGCAGCCTGACAGGCTATGAGCAGTTCTTC
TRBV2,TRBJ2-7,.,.,CASRGESGPYNEQYF,TGTGCCAGCAGGGGGGAGTCTGGACCCTACAACGAGCAGTACTTC
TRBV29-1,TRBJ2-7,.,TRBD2,CSVVRVAGVNEQYF,TGCAGCGTTGTTAGGGTAGCGGGAGTAAACGAGCAGTACTTC
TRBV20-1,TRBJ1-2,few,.,CSARESNGYTF,TGCAGTGCTAGAGAATCCAATGGCTACACCTTC
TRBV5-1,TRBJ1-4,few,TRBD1,CASSRGTADNEKLFF,TGCGCCAGCAGCCGCGGGACAGCCGATAATGAAAAACTGTTTTTT
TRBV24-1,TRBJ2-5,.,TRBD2,CATSDSGLAGEETQYF,TGTGCCACCAGTGATTCGGGACTAGCGGGAGAAGAGACCCAGTACTTC
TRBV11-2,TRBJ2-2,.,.,CATCLIGGRLGELFF,TGTGCCACCTGCCTTATCGGCGGCCGGCTCGGGGAGCTGTTTTTT
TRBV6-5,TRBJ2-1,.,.,CASSSRQAEQFF,TGTGCCAGCAGTTCCCGACAGGCTGAGCAGTTCTTC
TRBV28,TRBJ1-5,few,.,CASSSCLGVKPQHF,TGTGCCAGCAGTTCCTGTCTGGGGGTGAAGCCCCAGCATTTT
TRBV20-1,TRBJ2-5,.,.,CSALLGRQETQYF,TGCAGTGCCCTGCTAGGGCGGCAAGAGACCCAGTACTTC
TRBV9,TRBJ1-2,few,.,CASSVVAGESYGYTF,TGTGCCAGCAGCGTAGTTGCAGGGGAGAGCTATGGCTACACCTTC
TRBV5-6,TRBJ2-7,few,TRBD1,CASTLTGIPYEQYF,TGTGCCAGCACCCTGACAGGGATTCCCTACGAGCAGTACTTC
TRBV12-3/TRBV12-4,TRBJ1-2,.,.,CASSLAGELPQAINYGYTF,TGTGCCAGCAGTTTAGCGGGGGAACTCCCGCAGGCCATTAACTATGGCTACACCTTC
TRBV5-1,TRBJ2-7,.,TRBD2,CASSREGTPYEQYF,TGCGCCAGCAGCAGGGAGGGTACCCCCTACGAGCAGTACTTC
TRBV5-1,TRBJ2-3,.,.,CASSWTSSSTDTQYF,TGCGCCAGCAGCTGGACTTCCTCTAGCACAGATACGCAGTATTTT
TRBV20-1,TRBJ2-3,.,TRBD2,CSASRPGLAGAGDTQYF,TGCAGTGCTAGTCGCCCGGGACTAGCGGGAGCGGGAGATACGCAGTATTTT
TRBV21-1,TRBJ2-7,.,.,CASSKGDYYEQYF,TGTGCCAGCAGCAAAGGGGACTACTACGAGCAGTACTTC
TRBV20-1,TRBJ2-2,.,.,CSVDEFYTGELFF,TGCAGTGTGGATGAGTTTTACACCGGGGAGCTGTTTTTT
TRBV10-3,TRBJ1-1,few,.,CAISALEWNTEAFF,TGTGCCATCAGTGCCCTAGAATGGAACACTGAAGCTTTCTTT
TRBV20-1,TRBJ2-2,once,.,CSARDLMRRGTGELFF,TGCAGTGCTAGAGATCTGATGCGGAGGGGGACCGGGGAGCTGTTTTTT
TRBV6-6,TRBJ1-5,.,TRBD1,CASSRTAGTGIQPQHF,TGTGCCAGCAGTCGCACCGCCGGGACAGGGATTCAGCCCCAGCATTTT
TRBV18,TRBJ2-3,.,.,CASSPVAGTGDTQYF,TGTGCCAGCTCACCAGTTGCGGGAACGGGTGATACGCAGTATTTT
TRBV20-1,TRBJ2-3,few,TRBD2,CSGILAGGDTQYF,TGCAGTGGTATACTAGCGGGAGGGGATACGCAGTATTTT
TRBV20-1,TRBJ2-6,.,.,CSARNAVNSGANVLTF,TGCAGTGCTAGGAATGCCGTCAACTCTGGGGCCAACGTCCTGACTTTC
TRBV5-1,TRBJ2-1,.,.,CASSTNGRTVDNEQFF,TGCGCCAGCAGCACGAACGGACGGACGGTGGACAATGAGCAGTTCTTC
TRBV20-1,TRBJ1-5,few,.,CSAPAPASHQPQHF,TGCAGTGCCCCAGCCCCCGCTTCACATCAGCCCCAGCATTTT
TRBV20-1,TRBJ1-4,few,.,CSASRTSNGKLFF,TGCAGTGCTAGTAGGACAAGCAATGGAAAACTGTTTTTT
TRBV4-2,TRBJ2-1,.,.,CASSQDPVQQFF,TGTGCCAGCAGCCAAGATCCTGTGCAGCAGTTCTTC
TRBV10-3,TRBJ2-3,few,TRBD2,CAISASGSFTDTQYF,TGTGCCATCAGTGCTAGCGGTTCCTTCACAGATACGCAGTATTTT
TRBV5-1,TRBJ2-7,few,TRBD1,CASKGAAPYEQYF,TGCGCCAGCAAGGGGGCGGCCCCTTACGAGCAGTACTTC
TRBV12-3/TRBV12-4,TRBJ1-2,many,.,CASSRSYGYTF,TGTGCCAGCAGTCGTAGCTATGGCTACACCTTC